This TCR beta chain is from a study of OX40 agonist ivuxolimab in advanced cancers. Study conclusions and caveats: Low normalized T-cell clonal expansion was additionally recorded for some nonresponders.

Per the germline V gene, CDR1 is SEHNR and CDR2 is FQNEAQ (reference sequence). V was pared by 3 bases and J by 2 bases, with 13 bases between. The CDR3 extends over 16 amino acids. A note on this clone: The antigen is undetermined.

Using immunoSEQ multiplex PCR, the repertoire was profiled, and TCRdb retains in-frame clones only, with some absent. The table shows some 60,000 clones, with 80% to 95% occurring only once. This sequence originates from an adult with an advanced solid tumor such as melanoma, head and neck, liver or kidney cancer. The source was CD4+ or CD8+ T cells sorted from blood, collected in a trial of the OX40 agonist ivuxolimab. V is TRBV7-9 and J is TRBJ2-2; no clear D. The CDR3 DNA follows: TGTGCCAGCAGCTTTAGCCGTGCCTCAAACACCGGGGAGCTGTTTTTT. Translated, it gives CASSFSRASNTGELFF. The full variable domain, with the rest looked up from reference TRBV7-9 and TRBJ2-2, is DTGVSQNPRHKITKRGQNVTFRCDPISEHNRLYWYRQTLGQGPEFLTYFQNEAQLEKSRLLSDRFSAERPKGSFSTLEIQRTEQGDSAMYLCASSFSRASNTGELFFGEGSRLTVL.